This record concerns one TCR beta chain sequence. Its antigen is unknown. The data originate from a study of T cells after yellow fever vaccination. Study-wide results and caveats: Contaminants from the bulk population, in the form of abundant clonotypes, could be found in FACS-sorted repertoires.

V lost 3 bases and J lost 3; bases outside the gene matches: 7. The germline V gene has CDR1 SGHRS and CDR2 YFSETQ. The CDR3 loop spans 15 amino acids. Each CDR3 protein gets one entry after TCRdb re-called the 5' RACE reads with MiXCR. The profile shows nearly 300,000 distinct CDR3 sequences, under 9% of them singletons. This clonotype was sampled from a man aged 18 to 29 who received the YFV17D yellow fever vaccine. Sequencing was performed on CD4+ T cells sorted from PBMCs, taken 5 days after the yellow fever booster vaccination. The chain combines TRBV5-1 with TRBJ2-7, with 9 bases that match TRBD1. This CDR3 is CASSSRGTGFYEQYF. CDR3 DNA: TGCGCCAGCAGCTCGCGCGGGACAGGGTTCTACGAGCAGTACTTC.